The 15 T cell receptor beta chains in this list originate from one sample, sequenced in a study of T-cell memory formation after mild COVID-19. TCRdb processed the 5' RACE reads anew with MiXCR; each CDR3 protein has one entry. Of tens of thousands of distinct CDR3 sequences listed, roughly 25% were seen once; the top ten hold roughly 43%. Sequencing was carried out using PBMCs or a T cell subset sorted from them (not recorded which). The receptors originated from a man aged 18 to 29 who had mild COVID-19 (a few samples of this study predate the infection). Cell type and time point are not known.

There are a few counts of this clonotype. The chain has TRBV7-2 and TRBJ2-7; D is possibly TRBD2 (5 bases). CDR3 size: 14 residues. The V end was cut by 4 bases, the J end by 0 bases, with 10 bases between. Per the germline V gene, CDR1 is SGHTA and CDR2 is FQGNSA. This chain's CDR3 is CASSSEVGSYEQYF. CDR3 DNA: TGTGCCAGCAGCTCGGAGGTGGGCTCCTACGAGCAGTACTTC.

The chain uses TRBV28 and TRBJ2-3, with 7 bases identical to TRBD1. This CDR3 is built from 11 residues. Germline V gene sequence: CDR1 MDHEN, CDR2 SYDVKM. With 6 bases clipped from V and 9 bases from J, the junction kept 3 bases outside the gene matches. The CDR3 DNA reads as TGTGCCAGCAGCTCGGACAGGACGCAGTATTTT. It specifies CASSSDRTQYF.

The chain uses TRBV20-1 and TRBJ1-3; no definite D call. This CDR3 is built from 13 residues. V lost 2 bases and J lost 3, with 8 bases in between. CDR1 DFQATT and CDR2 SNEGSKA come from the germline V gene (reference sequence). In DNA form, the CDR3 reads TGCAGTGCTAGAACCCCGGATGGAAACACCATATATTTT. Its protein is CSARTPDGNTIYF.

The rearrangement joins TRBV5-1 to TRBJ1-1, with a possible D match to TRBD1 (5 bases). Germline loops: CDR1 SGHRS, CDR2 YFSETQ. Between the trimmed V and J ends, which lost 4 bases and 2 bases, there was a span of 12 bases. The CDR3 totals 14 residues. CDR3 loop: CASSPAGGNTEAFF. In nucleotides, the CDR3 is TGCGCCAGCAGCCCGGCCGGGGGAAACACTGAAGCTTTCTTT.

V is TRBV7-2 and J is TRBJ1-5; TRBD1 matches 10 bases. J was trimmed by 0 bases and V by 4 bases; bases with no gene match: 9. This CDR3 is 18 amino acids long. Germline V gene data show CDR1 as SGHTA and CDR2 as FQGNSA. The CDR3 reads CASSSTPGTGASNQPQHF. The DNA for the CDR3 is TGTGCCAGCAGCTCTACCCCCGGGACAGGGGCTAGCAATCAGCCCCAGCATTTT.

The CDR3 sequence: CASSEGSRQGPTDTQYF. CDR3 sequence (DNA): TGCGCCAGCAGTGAGGGCTCCCGACAGGGCCCCACAGATACGCAGTATTTT. The chain combines TRBV10-1 with TRBJ2-3; the match to TRBD1 covers 7 bases. The CDR3 has 17 amino acids. Trimming cost V 2 bases and J 2 bases; bases outside gene matches: 10. The germline V gene encodes CDR1 WNHNN and CDR2 SYGVQD (reference sequence).

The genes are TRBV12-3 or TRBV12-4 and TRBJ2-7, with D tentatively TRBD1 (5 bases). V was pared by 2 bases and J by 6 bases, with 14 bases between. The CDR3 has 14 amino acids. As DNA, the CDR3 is TGTGCCAGCAGTTTAAGTCCCTGGGGCCTCGAGCAGTACTTC. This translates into CASSLSPWGLEQYF.

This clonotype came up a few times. The CDR3 nucleotides are TGCGCCAGCAGCGACGGGACAGGGAGCGACGAGCAGTACTTC. It translates to CASSDGTGSDEQYF. V gene TRBV5-1 combines with J gene TRBJ2-7, with 9 positions matching TRBD1. The germline CDR1 and CDR2 sequences are SGHRS and YFSETQ. The CDR3 sequence is 14 residues long. V gave up 4 bases and J gave up 5 bases; unmatched junction bases: 7.

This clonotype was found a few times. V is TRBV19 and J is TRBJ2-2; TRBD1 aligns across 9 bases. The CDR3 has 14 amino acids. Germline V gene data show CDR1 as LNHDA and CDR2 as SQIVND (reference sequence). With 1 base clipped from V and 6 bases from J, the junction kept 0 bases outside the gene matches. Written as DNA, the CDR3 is TGTGCCAGTAGTATAGGACAGGGGGCCGGGGAGCTGTTTTTT. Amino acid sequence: CASSIGQGAGELFF.

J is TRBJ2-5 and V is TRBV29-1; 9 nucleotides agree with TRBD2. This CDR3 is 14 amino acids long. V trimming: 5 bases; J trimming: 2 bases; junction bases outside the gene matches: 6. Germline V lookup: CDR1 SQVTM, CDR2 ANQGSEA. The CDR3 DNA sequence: TGCAGCGTTCCATTAGCGGGGGATCAAGAGACCCAGTACTTC. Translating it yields CSVPLAGDQETQYF.

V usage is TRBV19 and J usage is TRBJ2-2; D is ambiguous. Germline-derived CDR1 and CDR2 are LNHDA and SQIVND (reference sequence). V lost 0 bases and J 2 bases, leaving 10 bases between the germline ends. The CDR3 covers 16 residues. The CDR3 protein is CASSIDELLNTGELFF. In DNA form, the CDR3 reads TGTGCCAGTAGTATAGACGAGCTCCTCAACACCGGGGAGCTGTTTTTT.

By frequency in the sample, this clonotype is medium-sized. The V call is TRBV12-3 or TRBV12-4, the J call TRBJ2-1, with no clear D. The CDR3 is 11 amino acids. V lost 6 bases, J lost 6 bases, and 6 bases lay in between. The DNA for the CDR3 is TGTGCCAGCAGCTTGGGCAATGAGCAGTTCTTC. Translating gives CASSLGNEQFF.

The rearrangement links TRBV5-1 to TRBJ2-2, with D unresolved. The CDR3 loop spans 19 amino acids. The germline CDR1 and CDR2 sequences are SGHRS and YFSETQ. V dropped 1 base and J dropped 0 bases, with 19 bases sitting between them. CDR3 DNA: TGCGCCAGCAGCTTGAGTCGGACGGGCATTGACTCGAACACCGGGGAGCTGTTTTTT. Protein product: CASSLSRTGIDSNTGELFF.

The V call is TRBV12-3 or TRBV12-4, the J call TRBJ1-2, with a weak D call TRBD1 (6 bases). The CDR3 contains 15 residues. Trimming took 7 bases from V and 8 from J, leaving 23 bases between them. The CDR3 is CASTLLGGGRSGYTF. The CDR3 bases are TGTGCCAGCACCCTTTTAGGAGGGGGGCGGTCAGGCTACACCTTC.

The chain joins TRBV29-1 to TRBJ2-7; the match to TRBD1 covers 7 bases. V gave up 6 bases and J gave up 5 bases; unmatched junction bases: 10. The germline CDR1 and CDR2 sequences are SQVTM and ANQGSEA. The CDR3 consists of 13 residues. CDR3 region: CSVQTQGTHEQYF. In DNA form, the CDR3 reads TGCAGCGTGCAGACACAGGGGACCCACGAGCAGTACTTC.